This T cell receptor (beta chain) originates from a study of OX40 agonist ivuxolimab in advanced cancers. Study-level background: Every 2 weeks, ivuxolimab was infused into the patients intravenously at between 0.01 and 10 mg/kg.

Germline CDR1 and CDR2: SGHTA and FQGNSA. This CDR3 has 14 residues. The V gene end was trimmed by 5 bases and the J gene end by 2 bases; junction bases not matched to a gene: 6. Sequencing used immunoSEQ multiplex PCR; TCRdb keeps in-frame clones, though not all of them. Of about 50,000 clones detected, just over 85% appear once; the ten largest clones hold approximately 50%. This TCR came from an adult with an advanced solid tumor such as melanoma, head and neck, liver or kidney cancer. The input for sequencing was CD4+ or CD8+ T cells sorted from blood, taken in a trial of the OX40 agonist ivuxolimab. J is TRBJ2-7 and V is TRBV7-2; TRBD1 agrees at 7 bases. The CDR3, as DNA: TGTGCCAGCAGCCCACCGGGACAGCCCTACGAGCAGTACTTC. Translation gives CASSPPGQPYEQYF.